These 2 T cell receptor beta chains originate from one sample sequenced in a study of spatial heterogeneity in lung cancer (dated by TCRdb to about 2019). Beyond this particular receptor, the publication reports: The number of expanded intratumoral alpha and beta TCRs correlated with the tumor nonsynonymous mutation count.

Libraries were made using 5' RACE. Sequencer: NextSeq 500. Using fastp trimming at Q25 and MiXCR clonotype assembly, TCRdb reanalyzed the public sequencing data and kept in-frame beta chains. Rows merge per CDR3 protein into single entries with the most common DNA and genes. The sample table records some 25,000 distinct CDR3 sequences; 7% to 7.5% of these occur just once. Of the sample, approximately 24% falls within the top ten clones. The time point tag for this specimen amounts to: sample taken at primary tumor resection. The antigens these receptors bind are not known. The material sequenced was lung tumor tissue, taken at surgery. These receptors were obtained from a male donor with early-stage non-small cell lung cancer.

This clonotype was detected ten times or more. The genes are TRBV4-3 and TRBJ2-1; D tentatively fits TRBD1 or TRBD2 (5 bases each). Germline V lookup: CDR1 LGHNA, CDR2 YSLEER. The V and J ends lost 4 bases and 4 bases respectively, with 14 bases between them. CDR3 length: 15 amino acids. Here the CDR3 DNA reads TGCGCCAGCAGCCCCCGGGATGGGGGTTACAATGAGCAGTTCTTC. Translation gives CASSPRDGGYNEQFF.

A few counts support this clonotype. V is TRBV28 and J is TRBJ2-7; D gene uncertain. The CDR3 length is 12 residues. V shed 3 bases and J shed 4 bases, with 7 bases lying between them. Germline V gene lookup returns CDR1 MDHEN and CDR2 SYDVKM. DNA for the CDR3: TGTGCCAGCAGTTTCGGGTTATACGAGCAGTACTTC. This encodes CASSFGLYEQYF.